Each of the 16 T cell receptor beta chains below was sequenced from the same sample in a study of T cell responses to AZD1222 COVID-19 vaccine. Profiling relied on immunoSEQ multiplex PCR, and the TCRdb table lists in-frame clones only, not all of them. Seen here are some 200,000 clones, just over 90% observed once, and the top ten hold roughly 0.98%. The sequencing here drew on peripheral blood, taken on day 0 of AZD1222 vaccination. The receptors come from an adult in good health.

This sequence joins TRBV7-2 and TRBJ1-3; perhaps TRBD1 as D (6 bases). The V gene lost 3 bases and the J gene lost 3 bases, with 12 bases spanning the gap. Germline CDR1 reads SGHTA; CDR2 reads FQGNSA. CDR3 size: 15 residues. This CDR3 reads CASSLGGAFGNTIYF. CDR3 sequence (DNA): TGTGCCAGCAGCTTGGGGGGGGCCTTTGGAAACACCATATATTTT.

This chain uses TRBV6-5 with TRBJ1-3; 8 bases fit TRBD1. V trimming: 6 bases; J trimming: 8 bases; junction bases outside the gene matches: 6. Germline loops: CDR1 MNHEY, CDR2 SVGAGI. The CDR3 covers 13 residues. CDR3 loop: CASSLDRGDTIYF. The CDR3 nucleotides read TGTGCCAGCAGCCTAGACAGGGGTGACACCATATATTTT.

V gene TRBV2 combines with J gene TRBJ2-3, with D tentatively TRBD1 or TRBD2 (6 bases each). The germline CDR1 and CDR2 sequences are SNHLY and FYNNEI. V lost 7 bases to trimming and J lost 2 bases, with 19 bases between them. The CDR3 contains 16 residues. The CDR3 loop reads CASKKIGGGSTDTQYF. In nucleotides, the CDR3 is TGTGCCAGCAAAAAAATCGGGGGCGGGTCCACAGATACGCAGTATTTT.

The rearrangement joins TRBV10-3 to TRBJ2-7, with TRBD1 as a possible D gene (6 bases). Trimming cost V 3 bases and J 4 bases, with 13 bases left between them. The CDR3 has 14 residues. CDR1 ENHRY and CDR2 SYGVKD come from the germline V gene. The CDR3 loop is CAISDGTRPYEQYF. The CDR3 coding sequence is TGTGCCATCAGTGACGGGACAAGGCCGTACGAGCAGTACTTC.

CDR3 coding DNA: TGTGCCACCATGTCCCTGGGACCAACCTACGAGCAGTACTTC. Translating it yields CATMSLGPTYEQYF. The chain links TRBV7-9 to TRBJ2-7, with D perhaps TRBD1 or TRBD2 (5 bases each). V was shortened by 10 bases and J by 2 bases, with 18 bases between the two germline ends. The CDR3 totals 14 residues. Per the germline V gene, CDR1 is SEHNR and CDR2 is FQNEAQ (reference sequence).

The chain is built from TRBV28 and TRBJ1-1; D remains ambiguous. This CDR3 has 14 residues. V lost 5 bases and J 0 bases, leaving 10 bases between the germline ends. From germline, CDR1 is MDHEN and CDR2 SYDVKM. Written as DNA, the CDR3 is TGTGCCAGCAGTCCCTATCAGGTGAACACTGAAGCTTTCTTT. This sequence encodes CASSPYQVNTEAFF.

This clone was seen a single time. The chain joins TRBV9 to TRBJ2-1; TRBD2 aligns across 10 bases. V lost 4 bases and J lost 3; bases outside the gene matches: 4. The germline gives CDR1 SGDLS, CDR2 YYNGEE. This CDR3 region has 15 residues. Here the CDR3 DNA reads TGTGCCAGCAGCATATGGACTAGCGGCTACAATGAGCAGTTCTTC. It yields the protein CASSIWTSGYNEQFF.

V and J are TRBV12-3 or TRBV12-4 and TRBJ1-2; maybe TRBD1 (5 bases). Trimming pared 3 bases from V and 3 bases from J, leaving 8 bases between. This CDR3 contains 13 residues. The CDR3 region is CASSFVGDYGYTF. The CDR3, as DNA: TGTGCCAGCAGTTTTGTAGGGGACTATGGCTACACCTTC.

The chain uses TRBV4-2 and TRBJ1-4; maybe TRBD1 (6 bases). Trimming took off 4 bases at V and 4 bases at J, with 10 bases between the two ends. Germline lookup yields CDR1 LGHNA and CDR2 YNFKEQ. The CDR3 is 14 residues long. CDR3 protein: CASSPGVGNEKLFF. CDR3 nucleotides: TGTGCCAGCAGCCCAGGGGTTGGTAATGAAAAACTGTTTTTT.

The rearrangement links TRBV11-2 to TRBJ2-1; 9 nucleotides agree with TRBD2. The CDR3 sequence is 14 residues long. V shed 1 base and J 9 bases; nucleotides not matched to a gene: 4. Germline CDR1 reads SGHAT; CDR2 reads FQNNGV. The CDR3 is CASSLAAGGGEQFF. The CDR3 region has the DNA TGTGCCAGCAGCTTAGCGGCGGGAGGGGGTGAGCAGTTCTTC.

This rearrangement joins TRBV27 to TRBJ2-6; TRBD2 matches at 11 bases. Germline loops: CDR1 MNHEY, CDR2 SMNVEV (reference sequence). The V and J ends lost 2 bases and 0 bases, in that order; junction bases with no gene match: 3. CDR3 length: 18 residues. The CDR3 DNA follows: TGTGCCAGCAGTTTAGGGACTAGCGGTTACTCTGGGGCCAACGTCCTGACTTTC. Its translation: CASSLGTSGYSGANVLTF. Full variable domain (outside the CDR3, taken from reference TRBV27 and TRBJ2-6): EAQVTQNPRYLITVTGKKLTVTCSQNMNHEYMSWYRQDPGLGLRQIYYSMNVEVTDKGDVPEGYKVSRKEKRNFPLILESPSPNQTSLYFCASSLGTSGYSGANVLTFGAGSRLTVL.

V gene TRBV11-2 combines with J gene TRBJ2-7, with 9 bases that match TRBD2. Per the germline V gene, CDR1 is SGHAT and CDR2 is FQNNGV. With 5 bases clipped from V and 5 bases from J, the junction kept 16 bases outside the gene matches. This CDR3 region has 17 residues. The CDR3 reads CASSVFGGGGRVHEQYF. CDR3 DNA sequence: TGTGCCAGCAGCGTATTTGGGGGGGGCGGGAGGGTCCACGAGCAGTACTTC.

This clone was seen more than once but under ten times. The DNA of the CDR3 is TGCAGTGCTAGTCTGGCTAGCGGGAGGGAGCAGTTCTTC. Its protein product is CSASLASGREQFF. The chain uses TRBV20-1 and TRBJ2-1; 11 bases are shared with TRBD2. CDR1 and CDR2 (germline): DFQATT, SNEGSKA (reference sequence). Losses at the gene ends were 3 bases for V and 10 bases for J; bases not matched to a gene: 5. The CDR3 runs 13 residues.

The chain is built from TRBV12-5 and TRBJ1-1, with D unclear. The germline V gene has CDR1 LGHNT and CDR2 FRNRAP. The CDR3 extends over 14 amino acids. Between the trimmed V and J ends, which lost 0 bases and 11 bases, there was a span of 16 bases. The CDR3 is CASGLVTREAGAFF. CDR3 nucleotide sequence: TGTGCTAGTGGTTTGGTAACTAGGGAGGCCGGGGCTTTCTTT. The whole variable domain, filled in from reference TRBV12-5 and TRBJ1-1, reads DARVTQTPRHKVTEMGQEVTMRCQPILGHNTVFWYRQTMMQGLELLAYFRNRAPLDDSGMPKDRFSAEMPDATLATLKIQPSEPRDSAVYFCASGLVTREAGAFFGQGTRLTVV.

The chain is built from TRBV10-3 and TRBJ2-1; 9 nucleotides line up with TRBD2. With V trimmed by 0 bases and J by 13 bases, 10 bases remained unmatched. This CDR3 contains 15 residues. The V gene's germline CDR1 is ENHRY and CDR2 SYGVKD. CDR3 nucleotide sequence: TGTGCCATCAGTGAGTCGATAACGGCGGGGGGGTCCCAGTTCTTC. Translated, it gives CAISESITAGGSQFF.

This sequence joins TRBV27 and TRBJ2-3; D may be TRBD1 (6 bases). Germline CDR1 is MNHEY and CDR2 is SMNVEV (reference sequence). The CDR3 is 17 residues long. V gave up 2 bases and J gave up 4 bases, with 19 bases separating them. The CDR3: CASSLSGTGRWSDTQYF. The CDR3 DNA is TGTGCCAGCAGTTTAAGCGGAACAGGGCGCTGGTCAGATACGCAGTATTTT.